This TCR beta chain was sequenced for a study of beta chain features in type 1 diabetes. Turning to this clone: Its antigen is not known.

Sorting based on CD45RO/CCR7/CD25/CD127/CD95/CD27 separated CD4+ naive, central memory, regulatory and stem cell-like memory cells. The study, taken as a whole, reports: More deletions and fewer insertions at VDJ junctions were found in patients with type 1 diabetes. Any HLA-type effect on TCRB rearrangement remained unresolved here. A moderate, significant TCRB CDR3 shortening appeared in type 1 diabetes across four CD4+ subsets.

V was shortened by 0 bases and J by 5 bases, with 8 bases between the two germline ends. Per germline, CDR1 SGHTA and CDR2 FQGNSA. The CDR3 has 13 residues. Every bit of the isolated RNA underwent reverse transcription, so sequencing read expressed TCRB transcripts. The data were produced by immunoSEQ multiplex PCR, yet TCRdb's version contains in-frame clones alone and is incomplete. The sample includes 150,000 to 200,000 clones, around 63% of them seen just once. The sequencing sample was made of naive CD4+ T cells from blood. The receptor comes from a man aged 30 to 39 with type 1 diabetes. The J gene is TRBJ2-7, the V gene TRBV7-2; perhaps TRBD1 as D (6 bases). The CDR3 protein is CASSLAGANEQYF. Written as DNA, the CDR3 is TGTGCCAGCAGCTTAGCGGGGGCGAACGAGCAGTACTTC.